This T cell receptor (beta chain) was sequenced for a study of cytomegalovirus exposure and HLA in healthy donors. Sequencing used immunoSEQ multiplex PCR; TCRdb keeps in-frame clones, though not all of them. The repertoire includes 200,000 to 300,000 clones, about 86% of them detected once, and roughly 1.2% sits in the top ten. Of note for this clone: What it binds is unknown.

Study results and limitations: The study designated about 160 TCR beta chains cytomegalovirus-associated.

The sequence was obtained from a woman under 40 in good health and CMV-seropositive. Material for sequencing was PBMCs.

The DNA of the CDR3 is TGTGCCAGCAGCTTCATTGGAACTAGCGGGAGTAATGAGCAGTTCTTC. Its protein product is CASSFIGTSGSNEQFF. V and J are TRBV11-1 and TRBJ2-1, with 11 bases fitting TRBD2. The CDR3 is made up of 16 amino acids. The junction had 8 bases not matched to a gene; V was cut back by 3 bases and J by 7 bases. Germline V gene data show CDR1 as SGHAT and CDR2 as FQDESV (reference sequence).